This TCR beta chain originates from a study of T cell responses to AZD1222 COVID-19 vaccine. Study-level findings and limits: Just a handful of AZD1222 recipients were seropositive at baseline.

Profiled with immunoSEQ multiplex PCR; TCRdb holds only in-frame clones, not every one. The table includes about 110,000 clones, nearly 90% detected once. On this clone itself: The antigen remains undetermined.

This clonotype was sampled from an adult in good health. Material: peripheral blood, obtained on day 0 of AZD1222 vaccination.

This chain's CDR3 is CASSTGLAGELFF. The DNA for the CDR3 is TGTGCCAGTAGTACAGGACTAGCCGGGGAGCTGTTTTTT. The chain employs TRBV19 and TRBJ2-2; 7 bases map to TRBD2. Trimming removed 4 bases from V and 6 bases from J; junction bases left unmatched: 2. Germline assignment: CDR1 LNHDA and CDR2 SQIVND (reference sequence). The CDR3 loop spans 13 amino acids. Full variable domain (rest looked up from reference TRBV19 and TRBJ2-2): DGGITQSPKYLFRKEGQNVTLSCEQNLNHDAMYWYRQDPGQGLRLIYYSQIVNDFQKGDIAEGYSVSREKKESFPLTVTSAQKNPTAFYLCASSTGLAGELFFGEGSRLTVL.